Shown below are 16 T cell receptor beta chains from a single sample sequenced in a study of beta chain features in type 1 diabetes. Sequencing targeted expressed TCRB transcripts, as all isolated RNA had been reverse transcribed. Repertoires were generated with immunoSEQ multiplex PCR, while TCRdb's copy carries only in-frame clones and drops some. In the table there are 250,000 to 350,000 clones, approximately 15% of which are singletons. What was sequenced was central memory CD4+ T cells from blood. Every receptor here comes from a man aged 30 to 39 in good health.

This clone has at least ten counts. The V and J genes are TRBV2 and TRBJ2-2; TRBD1 matches 9 bases. Per germline, CDR1 SNHLY and CDR2 FYNNEI. The CDR3 has 15 amino acids. Trimming cost V 5 bases and J 4 bases; bases outside gene matches: 5. This chain's CDR3 is CASSKMTGGTGELFF. CDR3 nucleotide sequence: TGTGCCAGCAGTAAAATGACAGGGGGCACCGGGGAGCTGTTTTTT. Full variable domain (remainder filled in from reference TRBV2 and TRBJ2-2): EPEVTQTPSHQVTQMGQEVILRCVPISNHLYFYWYRQILGQKVEFLVSFYNNEISEKSEIFDDQFSVERPDGSNFTLKIRSTKLEDSAMYFCASSKMTGGTGELFFGEGSRLTVL.

V and J are TRBV5-4 and TRBJ2-2, with a tentative D call TRBD2 (5 bases). V shed 5 bases and J shed 5 bases, with 13 bases lying between them. Germline assignment: CDR1 SGHNT and CDR2 YYREEE (reference sequence). This CDR3 has 14 residues. CDR3 sequence: CASSRREGTGELFF. CDR3 nucleotides: TGTGCCAGCAGTCGTCGGGAAGGGACCGGGGAGCTGTTTTTT.

The chain links TRBV27 to TRBJ1-1; the D gene is possibly TRBD1 (5 bases). The germline CDR1 and CDR2 sequences are MNHEY and SMNVEV (reference sequence). The CDR3 covers 15 residues. The ends were cut back, 6 bases at V and 0 bases at J, with 14 bases in the middle. CDR3 sequence (DNA): TGTGCCAGCAGCCCTCGGACAACGATGAACACTGAAGCTTTCTTT. It translates to CASSPRTTMNTEAFF.

The chain has TRBV7-9 and TRBJ2-2, with 11 bases lining up with TRBD2. The CDR3 contains 18 residues. CDR1 and CDR2 from the germline V gene are SEHNR and FQNEAQ (reference sequence). The J segment lost 0 bases and the V segment lost 5 bases, leaving 8 bases of the junction unmatched. The CDR3 spells CASSPGTSGRANTGELFF. The CDR3 bases are TGTGCCAGCAGCCCAGGGACTAGCGGTCGAGCGAACACCGGGGAGCTGTTTTTT. Full variable domain (remainder filled in from reference TRBV7-9 and TRBJ2-2): DTGVSQNPRHKITKRGQNVTFRCDPISEHNRLYWYRQTLGQGPEFLTYFQNEAQLEKSRLLSDRFSAERPKGSFSTLEIQRTEQGDSAMYLCASSPGTSGRANTGELFFGEGSRLTVL.

As regards this clone: One end of the junction is discordant with germline, which a read error may explain. The chain joins TRBV7-7 to TRBJ2-4; a possible D gene is TRBD2 (5 bases). CDR3 length: 15 residues. Germline V gene sequence: CDR1 SSHAT, CDR2 FNYEAQ (reference sequence). The CDR3 region is CASSHVGEAKNIQYF. The CDR3 DNA is TGCGCCAGCAGCCATGTGGGAGAAGCCAAAAACATTCAGTACTTC.

This clone occurred a few times. This may arise from a read error, as a much more abundant clone is one base away. This rearrangement joins TRBV5-6 to TRBJ2-2; D is perhaps TRBD2 (5 bases). The CDR3 covers 16 residues. Germline V gene data show CDR1 as SGHDT and CDR2 as YYEEEE. Trimming pared 0 bases from V and 2 bases from J, leaving 11 bases between. CDR3 bases: TGTGCCAGCAGCTTGGAGTCCGGGGTTAACACCGGGGAGCTGTTTTTT. Its protein is CASSLESGVNTGELFF.

The rearrangement links TRBV25-1 to TRBJ1-2; 9 bases are a match to TRBD1. V gave up 2 bases and J gave up 8 bases; unmatched junction bases: 6. CDR1 and CDR2 from the germline V gene are MGHDK and SYGVNS. CDR3 size: 14 residues. The CDR3 is CASSETGGARGYTF. The CDR3 coding sequence is TGTGCCAGCAGTGAAACAGGGGGCGCGAGGGGCTACACCTTC.

V is TRBV5-6 and J is TRBJ1-6; 7 positions match TRBD1. The CDR3 is 15 amino acids. V shed 2 bases and J 6 bases; nucleotides not matched to a gene: 5. Germline assignment: CDR1 SGHDT and CDR2 YYEEEE. The CDR3 bases are TGTGCCAGCAGCTTTGCCAGGGGGGTTAATTCACCCCTCCACTTT. The encoded protein is CASSFARGVNSPLHF.

The V call is TRBV6-1, the J call TRBJ2-5, with TRBD2 matching over 11 bases. The CDR3 contains 15 residues. Germline trimming cut 6 bases from V and 4 bases from J; bases unmatched to any gene: 7. The germline V gene has CDR1 MNHNS and CDR2 SASEGT. CDR3 sequence reads: CASRTDGLAGETQYF. Here the CDR3 DNA reads TGTGCCAGCAGGACCGATGGACTAGCGGGAGAGACCCAGTACTTC.

This chain links TRBV2 with TRBJ2-7, with 9 bases aligning to TRBD1. Germline CDR1 and CDR2: SNHLY and FYNNEI. Germline trimming cut 7 bases from V and 2 bases from J; bases unmatched to any gene: 0. The CDR3 contains 12 residues. CDR3 protein: CASNRGPYEQYF. The CDR3 DNA sequence: TGTGCCAGCAACAGGGGGCCCTACGAGCAGTACTTC.

The chain links TRBV2 to TRBJ1-2; no clear D gene. This CDR3 spans 14 amino acids. CDR1 and CDR2 (germline): SNHLY, FYNNEI. V lost 4 bases and J 4 bases, leaving 13 bases between the germline ends. CDR3 in DNA: TGTGCCAGCAGTGTCGTCCAGGTGGGCTATGGCTACACCTTC. This encodes CASSVVQVGYGYTF.

This clone appeared a few times. V is TRBV11-3 and J is TRBJ2-1; TRBD1 matches at 7 bases. J was trimmed by 1 base and V by 5 bases; bases with no gene match: 5. Germline assignment: CDR1 SGHNT and CDR2 YENEEA. This CDR3 comprises 15 residues. In DNA form, the CDR3 reads TGTGCCAGCAGCCGACAGGGTAATTCCTACAATGAGCAGTTCTTC. Amino acids: CASSRQGNSYNEQFF.

J is TRBJ1-2 and V is TRBV7-8, with D unresolved. Trimming left V 10 bases short and J 4 bases short, with 16 bases between. The CDR3 extends over 13 amino acids. Per the germline V gene, CDR1 is SGHVS and CDR2 is FQNEAQ. CDR3 DNA: TGTGCCACCGCTCGAGGCTTTGGCTATGGCTACACCTTC. This encodes CATARGFGYGYTF.

The V gene is TRBV28, the J gene TRBJ2-5, with TRBD2 identical over 12 bases. Germline CDR1 MDHEN, CDR2 SYDVKM. The CDR3 totals 16 residues. Germline trimming cut 3 bases from V and 1 base from J; bases unmatched to any gene: 3. CDR3 nucleotide sequence: TGTGCCAGCAGTTTCCCTAGCGGGGGGGCCCAAGAGACCCAGTACTTC. Residues: CASSFPSGGAQETQYF.

This clone was detected a few times. The chain combines TRBV7-7 with TRBJ1-1; 7 bases fit TRBD1. This CDR3 spans 13 amino acids. The trim removed 6 bases at V and 4 bases at J, leaving 5 bases unmatched. Germline values: CDR1 SSHAT, CDR2 FNYEAQ (reference sequence). The CDR3 DNA is TGTGCCAGCAGAAGCTGGGACAGCACTGAAGCTTTCTTT. This gives the protein CASRSWDSTEAFF.

This clone was detected a few times. CDR3 residues: CASSLTSVGGTEAFF. In nucleotides, the CDR3 is TGTGCCAGCAGCTTAACGAGTGTTGGGGGGACTGAAGCTTTCTTT. This rearrangement joins TRBV11-2 to TRBJ1-1; maybe TRBD1 (5 bases). CDR1 SGHAT and CDR2 FQNNGV come from the germline V gene. The CDR3 has 15 residues. V was pared by 2 bases and J by 5 bases, with 15 bases between. Combining the CDR3 with reference TRBV11-2 and TRBJ1-1 gives the whole variable domain EAGVAQSPRYKIIEKRQSVAFWCNPISGHATLYWYQQILGQGPKLLIQFQNNGVVDDSQLPKDRFSAERLKGVDSTLKIQPAKLEDSAVYLCASSLTSVGGTEAFFGQGTRLTVV.